This T cell receptor (beta chain) came from a study of T-cell memory formation after mild COVID-19. Study-level findings and limits: Clones that contracted from day 15 to 85 had balanced CD4/CD8; later expanders were CD4+ biased.

Sample barcodes and UMIs were carried by the TCR alpha and TCR beta cDNA libraries that 5'RACE generated with constant-segment primers. TCRdb re-called the 5' RACE reads through MiXCR, storing one row per CDR3 protein. Here the sample spans about 450,000 distinct CDR3 sequences, 20% to 30% being singletons. The sample holds a few counts of this clonotype. The antigen remains undetermined. Trimming left V 6 bases short and J 3 bases short, with 12 bases between. Germline V lookup: CDR1 DFQATT, CDR2 SNEGSKA (reference sequence). This CDR3 contains 13 residues. The rearrangement joins TRBV20-1 to TRBJ1-3; D not resolved. The specimen was PBMCs or a T cell subset sorted from them (not recorded which). This TCR came from an adult woman who had mild COVID-19 (a few samples of this study predate the infection). Cell type and time point are not known. As DNA, the CDR3 is TGCAGTGCCCCGGGATCCGTTGGAAACACCATATATTTT. Translation gives CSAPGSVGNTIYF.